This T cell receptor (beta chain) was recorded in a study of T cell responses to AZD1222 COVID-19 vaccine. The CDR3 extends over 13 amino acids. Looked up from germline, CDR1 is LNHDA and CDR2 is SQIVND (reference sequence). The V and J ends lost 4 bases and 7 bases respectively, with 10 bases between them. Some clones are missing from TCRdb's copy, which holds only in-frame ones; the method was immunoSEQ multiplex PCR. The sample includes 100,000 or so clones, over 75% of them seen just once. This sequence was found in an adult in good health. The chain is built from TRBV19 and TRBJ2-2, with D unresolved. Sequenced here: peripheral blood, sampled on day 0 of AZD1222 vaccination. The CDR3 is CASSRYASGELFF. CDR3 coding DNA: TGTGCCAGTAGTAGGTATGCGAGCGGGGAGCTGTTTTTT.